This T cell receptor (beta chain) was captured by sequencing in a study of Tregs in tolerant kidney transplant recipients. This CDR3 is 13 amino acids long. Germline V gives CDR1 KGHSH, CDR2 LQKENI. Between the trimmed V and J ends, which lost 3 bases and 2 bases, there was a span of 7 bases. Sequencing was performed with immunoSEQ multiplex PCR; in TCRdb, only in-frame clones are kept and a portion is missing. The data hold about 83,000 clones, with 95% to 98% observed a single time. The study, taken as a whole, reports: Activated donor B cell expansion appeared to reveal the most relevant donor-specific TCRbeta repertoire.

Details on this clone: Antigen specificity is unknown. Other nucleotide sequences from this sample produce the same CDR3.

The chain uses TRBV18 and TRBJ2-5; D is undetermined. Sequencing was performed on CD4+ T cells from blood, taken before the transplant. This receptor was obtained from a human donor who received a combined kidney and bone marrow transplant. The CDR3 region has the DNA TGTGCCAGCTCACCGGGCCAGCAAGAGACCCAGTACTTC. It codes for CASSPGQQETQYF.